This paragraph reports one T cell receptor (beta chain). The repertoire was sequenced with immunoSEQ multiplex PCR; TCRdb's copy has only in-frame clones and lacks some. The sample gives around 80,000 clones, roughly 89% of which show up once; 5.5% is in the top ten. This record belongs to a study of control samples from healthy donors and cancer patients. The CDR3 extends over 13 amino acids. The germline V gene has CDR1 DFQATT and CDR2 SNEGSKA (reference sequence). Trimming cost V 3 bases and J 8 bases; bases outside gene matches: 7. Sequencing was carried out using blood. The rearrangement links TRBV20-1 to TRBJ1-2; TRBD1 aligns across 9 bases. This sequence was found in a man aged 50 or older in good health. Written as DNA, the CDR3 is TGCAGTGCTAGTACAGGGGGCTTGTCAGGCTACACCTTC. This sequence encodes CSASTGGLSGYTF.